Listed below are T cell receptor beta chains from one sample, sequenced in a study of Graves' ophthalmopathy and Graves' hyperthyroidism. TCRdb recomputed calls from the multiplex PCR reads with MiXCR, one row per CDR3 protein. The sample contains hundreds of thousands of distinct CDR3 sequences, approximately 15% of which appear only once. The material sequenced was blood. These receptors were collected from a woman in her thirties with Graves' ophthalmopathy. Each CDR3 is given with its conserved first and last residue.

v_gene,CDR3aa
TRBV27,CASTWTGGAETQYF
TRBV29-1,CSVIMGAGNTIYF
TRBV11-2,CASSPTRKYEQYF
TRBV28,CASSHRPRGNTIYF
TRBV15,CATSSLTGKETQYF
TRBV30,CAYSGVSGYGYTF
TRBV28,CASSSDWLNTNTGELFF
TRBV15,CATSRGMGDQPQHF
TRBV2,CARGHRDRFYEQYF
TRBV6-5,CASSYSRALQVETQYF
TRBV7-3,CASSKAGGIQETQYF
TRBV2,CASSHYRTGGNIQYF
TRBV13,CASRETGWPENTEAFF
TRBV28,CASSLTSRGQETQYF
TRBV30,CAWKVEIKGYTF
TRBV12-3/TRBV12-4,CASSLKSGGNTGELFF
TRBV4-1,CASSQRQGTSGETAAQRGRETQYF
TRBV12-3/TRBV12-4,CASIRGESTEAFF
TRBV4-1,CASSQVHRASVETQYF
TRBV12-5,CASGLAGVAGYTF
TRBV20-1,CSARTENYGYTF
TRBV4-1,CASSQGEVGYGYTF
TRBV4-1,CASSQGRRRGRGGNTEAFF
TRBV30,CAWSVDRGAYEQYF
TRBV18,CASSPSDWTISSYEQYF
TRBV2,CASGSGQLKNIQYF
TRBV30,CAGQGTGIFRYTF
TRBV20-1,CSASTGGDQPQHF
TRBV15,CATSGGLAVSGELFF
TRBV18,CASSPPRGRRTEAFF
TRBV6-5,CASSSFSGGPDYEQYF